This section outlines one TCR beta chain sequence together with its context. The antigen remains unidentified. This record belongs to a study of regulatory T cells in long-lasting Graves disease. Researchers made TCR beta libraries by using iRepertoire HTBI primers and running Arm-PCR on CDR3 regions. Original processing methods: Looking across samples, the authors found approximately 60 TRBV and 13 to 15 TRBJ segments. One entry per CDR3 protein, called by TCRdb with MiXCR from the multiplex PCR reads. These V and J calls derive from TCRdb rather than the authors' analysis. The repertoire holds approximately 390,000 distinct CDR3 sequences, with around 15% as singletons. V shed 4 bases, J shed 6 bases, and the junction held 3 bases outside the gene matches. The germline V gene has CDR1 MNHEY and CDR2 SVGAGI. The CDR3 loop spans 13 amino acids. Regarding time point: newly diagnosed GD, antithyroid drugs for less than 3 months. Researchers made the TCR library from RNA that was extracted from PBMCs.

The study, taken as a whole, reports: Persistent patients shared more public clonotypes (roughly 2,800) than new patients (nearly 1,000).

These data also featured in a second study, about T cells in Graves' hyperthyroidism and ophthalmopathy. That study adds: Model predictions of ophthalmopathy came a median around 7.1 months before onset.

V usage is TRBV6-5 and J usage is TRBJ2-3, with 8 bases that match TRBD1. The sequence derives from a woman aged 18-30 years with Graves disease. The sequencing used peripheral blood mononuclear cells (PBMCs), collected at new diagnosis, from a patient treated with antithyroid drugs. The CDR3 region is CASSLWDRDTQYF. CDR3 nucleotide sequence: TGTGCCAGCAGTTTGTGGGACAGGGATACGCAGTATTTT.